The 11 T cell receptor beta chains listed next were all sequenced from one sample in a study of T-cell reconstitution after alpha-beta-depleted transplantation in children. Unique molecular identifiers featured in how the TCRbeta library was prepared. TCRdb ran MiXCR on the PCR reads and lists one entry per CDR3 protein. The sample consists of approximately 240,000 distinct CDR3 sequences, about 9.6% of them appearing once. The source was PBMCs from the stem cell graft donor, collected from the stem cell graft. Receptors originate from a human donor who donated a stem cell graft to a child with SCID.

Many counts were recorded for this clonotype. The V call is TRBV5-5, the J call TRBJ1-2; tentatively, D is TRBD1 (5 bases). Trimming stripped 5 bases from V and 0 bases from J, with 14 bases between. This CDR3 is built from 15 residues. Germline-derived CDR1 and CDR2 are SGHKS and YYEKEE (reference sequence). The CDR3, as DNA: TGTGCCAGCAGAATTCACACAGGATCTAACTATGGCTACACCTTC. Protein product: CASRIHTGSNYGYTF. Combining the CDR3 with reference TRBV5-5 and TRBJ1-2 gives the whole variable domain DAGVTQSPTHLIKTRGQQVTLRCSPISGHKSVSWYQQVLGQGPQFIFQYYEKEERGRGNFPDRFSARQFPNYSSELNVNALLLGDSALYLCASRIHTGSNYGYTFGSGTRLTVV.

The rearrangement joins TRBV5-1 to TRBJ2-1; 9 nucleotides line up with TRBD2. V trimming: 4 bases; J trimming: 3 bases; junction bases outside the gene matches: 5. The germline gives CDR1 SGHRS, CDR2 YFSETQ. The CDR3 extends over 15 amino acids. CDR3 bases: TGCGCCAGCAGCAATAGCGGGGGCGACTACAATGAGCAGTTCTTC. Protein sequence: CASSNSGGDYNEQFF.

This chain links TRBV2 with TRBJ1-1, with D maybe TRBD1 (5 bases). This CDR3 comprises 14 residues. From germline, CDR1 is SNHLY and CDR2 FYNNEI. The V and J ends lost 5 bases and 5 bases respectively, with 15 bases between them. CDR3 in amino acids: CASSPERGGTEAFF. In DNA, the CDR3 is TGTGCCAGCAGTCCTGAGCGGGGGGGAACTGAAGCTTTCTTT.

This clonotype was seen repeatedly, ten times or more. This sequence joins TRBV7-2 and TRBJ1-1; D unclear. V was clipped by 1 base and J by 4 bases, with 7 bases between them. Germline values: CDR1 SGHTA, CDR2 FQGNSA. This CDR3 contains 13 residues. The CDR3 DNA sequence: TGTGCCAGCAGCTTAGGAGACGGCACTGAAGCTTTCTTT. It encodes CASSLGDGTEAFF. The variable domain in full, completed from reference TRBV7-2 and TRBJ1-1, reads GAGVSQSPSNKVTEKGKDVELRCDPISGHTALYWYRQSLGQGLEFLIYFQGNSAPDKSGLPSDRFSAERTGGSVSTLTIQRTQQEDSAVYLCASSLGDGTEAFFGQGTRLTVV.

The sample holds many counts of this clonotype. J is TRBJ2-2 and V is TRBV5-1; D is ambiguous. The germline V gene has CDR1 SGHRS and CDR2 YFSETQ. CDR3 length equals 15 residues. Deletions cut 2 bases from V and 1 base from J, with 9 bases between. This CDR3 reads CASSLWEGNTGELFF. The CDR3 bases are TGCGCCAGCAGCTTATGGGAAGGGAACACCGGGGAGCTGTTTTTT.

This clonotype was seen at least ten times. The chain carries TRBV11-1 and TRBJ2-7; 9 nucleotides align to TRBD1. CDR1 and CDR2 from the germline V gene are SGHAT and FQDESV (reference sequence). The trim removed 5 bases at V and 3 bases at J, leaving 5 bases unmatched. The CDR3 is made up of 14 amino acids. The chain's CDR3 is CASSRTGEVYEQYF. The CDR3 nucleotides read TGTGCCAGCAGCCGGACAGGGGAGGTCTACGAGCAGTACTTC.

This clonotype was seen repeatedly, ten times or more. The chain has TRBV7-2 and TRBJ1-1, with unresolved D. The CDR3 is 13 residues long. Germline assignment: CDR1 SGHTA and CDR2 FQGNSA. The V gene lost 1 base and the J gene lost 5 bases, with 8 bases spanning the gap. The CDR3 region has the DNA TGTGCCAGCAGCTTAGTGTCCGGAACTGAAGCTTTCTTT. This translates into CASSLVSGTEAFF.

In this sample, this clonotype turned up many times. The rearrangement joins TRBV20-1 to TRBJ1-1; D might be TRBD1 (5 bases). Germline V lookup: CDR1 DFQATT, CDR2 SNEGSKA (reference sequence). Trimming left V 4 bases short and J 0 bases short, with 9 bases between. CDR3 size: 13 residues. CDR3 DNA: TGCAGTGCTATTCGGGGCATGAACACTGAAGCTTTCTTT. Translating it yields CSAIRGMNTEAFF.

There are many counts of this clonotype. The V gene is TRBV24-1, the J gene TRBJ2-2, with 10 bases that match TRBD1. The junction had 3 bases not matched to a gene; V was cut back by 7 bases and J by 5 bases. This CDR3 contains 14 residues. CDR1 KGHDR and CDR2 SFDVKD come from the germline V gene. CDR3 residues: CATRGTGETGELFF. CDR3 sequence (DNA): TGTGCCACCAGGGGGACAGGGGAGACCGGGGAGCTGTTTTTT.

This clonotype appeared once. A much larger clone differs by one base, so this may be a read error. This chain joins TRBV27 and TRBJ1-2; D is perhaps TRBD1 (5 bases). Germline V gene sequence: CDR1 MNHEY, CDR2 SMNVEV (reference sequence). Deletions cut 5 bases from V and 5 bases from J, with 18 bases between. The CDR3 has 15 residues. The CDR3 DNA reads TGTGCCAGCAGTACGGTCGGGGGAGCGCGGTATGGCTACACCTTC. Translation gives CASSTVGGARYGYTF.

This clonotype was detected ten times or more. The chain combines TRBV20-1 with TRBJ2-2; D is unresolved. V was clipped by 3 bases and J by 5 bases, with 13 bases between them. Germline CDR1 reads DFQATT; CDR2 reads SNEGSKA (reference sequence). The length of the CDR3 is 14 residues. The CDR3 bases are TGCAGTGCTAGTGCCTCGGGTGTAACCGGGGAGCTGTTTTTT. The encoded protein is CSASASGVTGELFF.